The TCR beta chain described here comes from a study of T-cell memory formation after mild COVID-19. MiXCR, run by TCRdb on the 5' RACE reads, gives a single entry per CDR3 protein. The repertoire holds 430,000 or so distinct CDR3 sequences, with around 27% as singletons. The germline V gene encodes CDR1 MDHEN and CDR2 SYDVKM. This CDR3 is 14 amino acids long. V lost 3 bases, J lost 4 bases, and 4 bases stayed unmatched. Material for sequencing was PBMCs or a T cell subset sorted from them (not recorded which). V and J are TRBV28 and TRBJ2-7, with TRBD1 matching 9 bases. The sequence derives from an adult woman who had mild COVID-19 (a few samples of this study predate the infection). Cell type and time point are not known. The CDR3 nucleotides read TGTGCCAGCAGTTTTGGGGACAGGGCTTACGAGCAGTACTTC. Protein: CASSFGDRAYEQYF.